This is a list of T cell receptor beta chains from one sample in a study of glioma-infiltrating T cells. TCRdb reprocessed the multiplex PCR reads with MiXCR, giving one entry per CDR3 protein. The profile shows some 190,000 distinct CDR3 sequences, over 30% of them singletons. The sample comprised glioma tissue, nonneoplastic brain tissue, or PBMCs (not recorded which). The receptors derive from a human donor with low-grade glioma or glioblastoma, undergoing nonglioma brain surgery, or in good health (not recorded which). The CDR3 runs from the conserved cysteine through the conserved F or W. Each record gives: J gene, V gene, CDR3 length, CDR3 protein.

J gene: TRBJ2-2; V gene: TRBV19; CDR3 length: 14; CDR3 protein: CASSISFDSGELFF
J gene: TRBJ2-1; V gene: TRBV4-2; CDR3 length: 15; CDR3 protein: CASSTRLAGEARQFF
J gene: TRBJ2-1; V gene: TRBV7-9; CDR3 length: 12; CDR3 protein: CASSPDSNEQFF
J gene: TRBJ2-7; V gene: TRBV28; CDR3 length: 15; CDR3 protein: CASSSPGTGKYEQYF
J gene: TRBJ1-5; V gene: TRBV30; CDR3 length: 14; CDR3 protein: CAWNSGSSNQPQHF
J gene: TRBJ2-1; V gene: TRBV5-1; CDR3 length: 16; CDR3 protein: CASSLRSTGTYNEQFF
J gene: TRBJ1-2; V gene: TRBV4-2; CDR3 length: 15; CDR3 protein: CASSQATQGRDGYTF
J gene: TRBJ2-7; V gene: TRBV20-1; CDR3 length: 15; CDR3 protein: CSARVGGTSRYEQYF
J gene: TRBJ2-7; V gene: TRBV4-2; CDR3 length: 13; CDR3 protein: CASSQGGTGRMYF
J gene: TRBJ2-6; V gene: TRBV7-2; CDR3 length: 16; CDR3 protein: CASSLASGPGANVLTF
J gene: TRBJ1-4; V gene: TRBV7-9; CDR3 length: 16; CDR3 protein: CASSLAYPPANEKLFF
J gene: TRBJ1-1; V gene: TRBV4-1; CDR3 length: 14; CDR3 protein: CASSHANMNTEAFF
J gene: TRBJ2-7; V gene: TRBV7-2; CDR3 length: 14; CDR3 protein: CASSKTSDTGEQYF
J gene: TRBJ1-3; V gene: TRBV10-3; CDR3 length: 17; CDR3 protein: CAISESRRSGFGNTIYF
J gene: TRBJ2-6; V gene: TRBV6-1; CDR3 length: 17; CDR3 protein: CASSEGVRGSGANVLTF
J gene: TRBJ1-6; V gene: TRBV5-4; CDR3 length: 12; CDR3 protein: CASRNNNSPLHF
J gene: TRBJ2-1; V gene: TRBV12-3/TRBV12-4; CDR3 length: 16; CDR3 protein: CASIPRERPDYNEQFF
J gene: TRBJ2-5; V gene: TRBV7-6; CDR3 length: 16; CDR3 protein: CASSSTGYTPGETQYF
J gene: TRBJ1-3; V gene: TRBV2; CDR3 length: 12; CDR3 protein: CASRIPGNTIYF
J gene: TRBJ2-7; V gene: TRBV20-1; CDR3 length: 17; CDR3 protein: CSARARTSGRASYEQYF
J gene: TRBJ2-7; V gene: TRBV20-1; CDR3 length: 12; CDR3 protein: CSARVSGYEQYF
J gene: TRBJ1-1; V gene: TRBV11-2; CDR3 length: 15; CDR3 protein: CASSLRTGVTTEAFF
J gene: TRBJ2-3; V gene: TRBV6-2/TRBV6-3; CDR3 length: 13; CDR3 protein: CANQRSSTDTQYF
J gene: TRBJ2-7; V gene: TRBV20-1; CDR3 length: 12; CDR3 protein: CSADGLSYEQYF